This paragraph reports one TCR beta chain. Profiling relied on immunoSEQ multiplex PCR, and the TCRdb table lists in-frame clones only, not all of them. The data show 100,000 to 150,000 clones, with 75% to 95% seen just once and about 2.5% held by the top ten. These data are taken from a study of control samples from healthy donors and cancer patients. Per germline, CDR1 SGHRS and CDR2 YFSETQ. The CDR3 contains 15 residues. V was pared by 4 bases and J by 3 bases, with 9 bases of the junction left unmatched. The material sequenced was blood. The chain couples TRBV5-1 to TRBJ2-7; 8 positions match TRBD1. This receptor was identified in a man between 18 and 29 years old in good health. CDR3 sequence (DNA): TGCGCCAGCAGCCCCCCCGGACAGGGACACTACGAGCAGTACTTC. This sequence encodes CASSPPGQGHYEQYF.